This T cell receptor (beta chain) was observed in a study of identical twins. TCRdb re-derived calls from the 5' RACE reads in MiXCR, one entry per CDR3 protein. Of about 470,000 distinct CDR3 sequences in the sample, about 24% were seen once. The CDR3 has 14 amino acids. Germline CDR1 is SQVTM and CDR2 is ANQGSEA. Germline trimming cut 6 bases from V and 3 bases from J; bases unmatched to any gene: 5. In addition, the sample was reused for a study of T cells expressing NK-cell markers.

Sequenced sample: CD4+ T cells sorted from blood. V is TRBV29-1 and J is TRBJ2-5; 12 nucleotides line up with TRBD2. The TCR comes from a woman younger than 30 in good health. CDR3 region: CSVLGLAGEETQYF. The CDR3 coding sequence is TGCAGCGTGCTGGGACTAGCGGGCGAAGAGACCCAGTACTTC.